Listed below are T cell receptor beta chains from one sample, sequenced in a study of T cells expressing NK-cell markers. TCRdb re-called the 5' RACE reads and shows each CDR3 protein once, DNA omitted. Reported are some 440,000 distinct CDR3 sequences; the ten largest clones contain more than 1.4%. The sequencing sample was made of blood T cells: a sorted CD56 or NKG2C T cell subset, CD4+ or CD8+ T cells, or bulk PBMC T cells (not recorded which). These TCRs come from a woman in her fifties or sixties in good health. Each CDR3 is given with its conserved first and last residue.

TRBV29-1,TRBJ2-5,CSSRLAGETQYF
TRBV29-1,TRBJ1-2,CSALTGTGNGYTF
TRBV11-2,TRBJ2-1,CASSLVGGRGYNEQFF
TRBV4-1,TRBJ2-7,CASSQDRSSGRSYEQYF
TRBV5-6,TRBJ2-3,CASSLYPPLPTDTQYF
TRBV12-3/TRBV12-4,TRBJ2-3,CASTHRDREADTQYF
TRBV20-1,TRBJ1-5,CSAIVASNQPQHF
TRBV6-6,TRBJ1-3,CASSGSVRGAITGNTIYF
TRBV7-6,TRBJ2-3,CASSSGTSGSRTDTQYF
TRBV20-1,TRBJ2-1,CSATRTGSYNEQFF
TRBV20-1,TRBJ2-7,CSARDRDRVYEQYF
TRBV29-1,TRBJ1-1,CSVIGDRENTEAFF
TRBV7-9,TRBJ2-1,CASSLATSGEQFF
TRBV7-6,TRBJ2-3,CASSLEGGWADTQYF
TRBV2,TRBJ1-5,CASSLGDLSNQPQHF